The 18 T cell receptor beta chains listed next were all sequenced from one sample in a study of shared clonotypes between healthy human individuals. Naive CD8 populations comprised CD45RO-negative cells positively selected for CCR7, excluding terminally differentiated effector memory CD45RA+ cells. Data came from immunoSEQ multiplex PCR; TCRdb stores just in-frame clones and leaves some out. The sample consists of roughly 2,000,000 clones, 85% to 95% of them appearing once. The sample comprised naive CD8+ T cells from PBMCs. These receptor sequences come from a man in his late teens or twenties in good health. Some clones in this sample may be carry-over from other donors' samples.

This CDR3 is CASSTLTPSGEQFF. CDR3 sequence (DNA): TGTGCCAGCAGCACCCTAACCCCTTCGGGTGAGCAGTTCTTC. V is TRBV28 and J is TRBJ2-1; D ambiguous. CDR1 and CDR2 from the germline V gene are MDHEN and SYDVKM. Trimming took off 6 bases at V and 9 bases at J, with 18 bases between the two ends. The CDR3 runs 14 residues.

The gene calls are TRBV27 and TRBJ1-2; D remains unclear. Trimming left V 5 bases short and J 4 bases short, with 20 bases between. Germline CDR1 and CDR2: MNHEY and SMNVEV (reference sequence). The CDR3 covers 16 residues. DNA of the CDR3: TGTGCCAGCAGTGGGGTGATGGGGTCAAAAGCCTATGGCTACACCTTC. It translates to CASSGVMGSKAYGYTF.

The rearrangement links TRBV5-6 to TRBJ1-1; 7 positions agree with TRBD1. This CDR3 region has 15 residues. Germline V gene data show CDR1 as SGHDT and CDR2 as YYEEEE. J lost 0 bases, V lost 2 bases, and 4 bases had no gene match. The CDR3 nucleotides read TGTGCCAGCAGCTTAACAGGGGCTATGAACACTGAAGCTTTCTTT. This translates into CASSLTGAMNTEAFF.

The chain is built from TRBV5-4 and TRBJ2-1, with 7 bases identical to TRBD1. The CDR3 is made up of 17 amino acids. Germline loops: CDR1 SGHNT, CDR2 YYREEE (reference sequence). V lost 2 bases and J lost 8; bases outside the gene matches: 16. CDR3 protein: CASSFSPPDDRVYEQFF. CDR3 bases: TGTGCCAGCAGCTTCTCCCCCCCGGACGACAGGGTTTATGAGCAGTTCTTC. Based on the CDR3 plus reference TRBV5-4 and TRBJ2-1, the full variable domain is ETGVTQSPTHLIKTRGQQVTLRCSSQSGHNTVSWYQQALGQGPQFIFQYYREEENGRGNFPPRFSGLQFPNYSSELNVNALELDDSALYLCASSFSPPDDRVYEQFFGPGTRLTVL.

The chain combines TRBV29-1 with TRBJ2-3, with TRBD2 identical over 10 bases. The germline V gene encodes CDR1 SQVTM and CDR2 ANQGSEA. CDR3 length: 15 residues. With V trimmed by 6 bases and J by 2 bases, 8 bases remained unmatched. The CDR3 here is CSVKRTSGFTDTQYF. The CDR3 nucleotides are TGCAGCGTGAAGAGGACTAGCGGCTTCACAGATACGCAGTATTTT.

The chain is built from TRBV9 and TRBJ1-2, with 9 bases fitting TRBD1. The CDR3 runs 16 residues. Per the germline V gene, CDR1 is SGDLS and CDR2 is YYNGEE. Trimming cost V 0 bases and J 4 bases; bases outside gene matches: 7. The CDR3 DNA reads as TGTGCCAGCAGCGTAGCTGGGACAGGGACATCCTATGGCTACACCTTC. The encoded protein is CASSVAGTGTSYGYTF.

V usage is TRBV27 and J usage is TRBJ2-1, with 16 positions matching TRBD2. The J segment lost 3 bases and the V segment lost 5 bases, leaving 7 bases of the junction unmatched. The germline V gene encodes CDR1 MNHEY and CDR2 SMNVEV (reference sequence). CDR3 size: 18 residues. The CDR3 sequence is CASSPGLAGGFYYNEQFF. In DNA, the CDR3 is TGTGCCAGCAGTCCGGGACTAGCGGGAGGGTTTTACTACAATGAGCAGTTCTTC.

CDR3 nucleotides: TGTGCCAGCAGCTCGACCGGGACAGGGAACTACGAGCAGTACTTC. This sequence encodes CASSSTGTGNYEQYF. This chain uses TRBV5-6 with TRBJ2-7; 9 bases are shared with TRBD1. The trim removed 3 bases at V and 3 bases at J, leaving 7 bases unmatched. The CDR3 has 15 residues. Looked up from germline, CDR1 is SGHDT and CDR2 is YYEEEE.

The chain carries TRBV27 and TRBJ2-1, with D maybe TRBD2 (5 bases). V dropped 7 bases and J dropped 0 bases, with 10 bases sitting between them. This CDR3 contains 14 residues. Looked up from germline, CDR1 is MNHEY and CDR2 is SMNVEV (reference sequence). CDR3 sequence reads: CASKGGFSYNEQFF. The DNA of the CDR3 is TGTGCCAGCAAAGGCGGGTTCTCCTACAATGAGCAGTTCTTC.

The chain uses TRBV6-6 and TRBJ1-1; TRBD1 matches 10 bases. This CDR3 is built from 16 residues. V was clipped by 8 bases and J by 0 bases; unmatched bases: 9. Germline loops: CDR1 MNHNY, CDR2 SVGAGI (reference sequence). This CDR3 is CASWGWDRGMNTEAFF. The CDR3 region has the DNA TGTGCCAGCTGGGGCTGGGACAGGGGAATGAACACTGAAGCTTTCTTT.

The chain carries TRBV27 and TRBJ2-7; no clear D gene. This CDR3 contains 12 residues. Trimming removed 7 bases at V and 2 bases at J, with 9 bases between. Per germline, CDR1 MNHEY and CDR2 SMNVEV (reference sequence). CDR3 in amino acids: CASTEGPYEQYF. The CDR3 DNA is TGTGCCAGCACGGAAGGCCCCTACGAGCAGTACTTC.

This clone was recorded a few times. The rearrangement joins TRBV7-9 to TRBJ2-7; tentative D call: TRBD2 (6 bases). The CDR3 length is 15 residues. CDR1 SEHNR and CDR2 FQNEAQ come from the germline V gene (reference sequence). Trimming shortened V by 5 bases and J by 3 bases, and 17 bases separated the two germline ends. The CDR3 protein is CASSDWGLKFYEQYF. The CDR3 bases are TGTGCCAGCAGCGACTGGGGACTCAAGTTCTACGAGCAGTACTTC.

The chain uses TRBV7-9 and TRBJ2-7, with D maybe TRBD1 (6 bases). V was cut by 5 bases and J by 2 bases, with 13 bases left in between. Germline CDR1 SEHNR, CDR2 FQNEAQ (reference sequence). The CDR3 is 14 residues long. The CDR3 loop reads CASSQTDRTYEQYF. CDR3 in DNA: TGTGCCAGCAGCCAAACGGACAGAACCTACGAGCAGTACTTC.

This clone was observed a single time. The CDR3 DNA is TGTGCCAGCAGCTGGACCGTTCTCGGTGAGCAGTTCTTC. It codes for CASSWTVLGEQFF. The chain combines TRBV5-4 with TRBJ2-1; D is unclear. V dropped 3 bases and J dropped 9 bases, with 13 bases sitting between them. The CDR3 is 13 amino acids. CDR1 and CDR2 (germline): SGHNT, YYREEE (reference sequence).

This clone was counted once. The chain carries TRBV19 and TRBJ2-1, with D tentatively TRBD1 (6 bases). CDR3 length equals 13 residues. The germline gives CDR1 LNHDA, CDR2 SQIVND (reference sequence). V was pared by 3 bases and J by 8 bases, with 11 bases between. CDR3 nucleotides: TGTGCCAGTAGTATCCAGGGGCGGGATGAGCAGTTCTTC. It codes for CASSIQGRDEQFF. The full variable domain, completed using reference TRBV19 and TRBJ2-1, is DGGITQSPKYLFRKEGQNVTLSCEQNLNHDAMYWYRQDPGQGLRLIYYSQIVNDFQKGDIAEGYSVSREKKESFPLTVTSAQKNPTAFYLCASSIQGRDEQFFGPGTRLTVL.

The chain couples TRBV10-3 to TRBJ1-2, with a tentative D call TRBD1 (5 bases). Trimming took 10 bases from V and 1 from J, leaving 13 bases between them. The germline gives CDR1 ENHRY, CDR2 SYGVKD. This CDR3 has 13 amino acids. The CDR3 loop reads CATQAEFNYGYTF. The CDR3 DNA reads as TGTGCCACACAGGCAGAATTTAACTATGGCTACACCTTC.

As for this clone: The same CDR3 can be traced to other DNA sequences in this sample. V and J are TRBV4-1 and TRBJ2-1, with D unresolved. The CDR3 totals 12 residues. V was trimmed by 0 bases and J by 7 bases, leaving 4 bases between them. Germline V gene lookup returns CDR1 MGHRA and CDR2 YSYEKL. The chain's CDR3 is CASSQDRNEQFF. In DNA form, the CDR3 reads TGCGCCAGCAGCCAAGATCGGAATGAGCAGTTCTTC.

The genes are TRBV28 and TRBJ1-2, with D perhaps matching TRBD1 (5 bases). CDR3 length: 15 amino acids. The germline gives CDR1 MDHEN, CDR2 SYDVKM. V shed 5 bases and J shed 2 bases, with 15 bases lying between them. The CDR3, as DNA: TGTGCCAGCAGTGCCCCGGGACGGGGAAACTATGGCTACACCTTC. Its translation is CASSAPGRGNYGYTF.